The 26 T cell receptor beta chains listed next were all sequenced from one sample in a study of T-cell reconstitution after alpha-beta-depleted transplantation in children. A TCRbeta library incorporating unique molecular identifiers was prepared. TCRdb redid the calling of the PCR reads with MiXCR, one entry per CDR3 protein. In the table there are a few hundred thousand distinct CDR3 sequences, 9.5% to 10% of which are singletons. The starting material was PBMCs from the stem cell graft donor, obtained from the stem cell graft. The receptors were gathered from a human donor who donated a stem cell graft to a child with SCID.

This clonotype has just a few counts. The rearrangement uses TRBV12-3 or TRBV12-4 and TRBJ1-6, with 7 nucleotides matching TRBD1. Trimming took 3 bases from V and 8 from J; bases not matched to a gene: 4. This CDR3 is built from 14 residues. CDR3 sequence reads: CASSLGTDYSPLHF. The CDR3 coding sequence is TGTGCCAGCAGTTTGGGGACAGACTATTCACCCCTCCACTTT.

The chain combines TRBV12-3 or TRBV12-4 with TRBJ1-6, with TRBD1 matching 7 bases. V lost 7 bases, J lost 8 bases, and 8 bases stayed unmatched. There are 14 residues in the CDR3. The CDR3 sequence: CASTTDRRDSPLHF. The DNA for the CDR3 is TGTGCCAGCACCACGGACAGGAGGGATTCACCCCTCCACTTT.

This chain connects TRBV24-1 to TRBJ2-3; D not certain. The CDR3 consists of 13 residues. Deletions cut 6 bases from V and 5 bases from J, with 11 bases between. CDR1 and CDR2 from the germline V gene are KGHDR and SFDVKD. The CDR3 here is CATSLSDGDTQYF. The DNA for the CDR3 is TGTGCCACCAGTCTTTCCGACGGAGATACGCAGTATTTT.

The chain recombines TRBV5-1 with TRBJ2-2; D unresolved. There are 14 residues in the CDR3. The germline V gene encodes CDR1 SGHRS and CDR2 YFSETQ. Trimming stripped 0 bases from V and 13 bases from J, with 16 bases between. CDR3 nucleotides: TGCGCCAGCAGCTTGGCGGCAGAAAACCGGTGGCTGTTTTTT. This sequence encodes CASSLAAENRWLFF. Complete variable domain (other parts from reference TRBV5-1 and TRBJ2-2): KAGVTQTPRYLIKTRGQQVTLSCSPISGHRSVSWYQQTPGQGLQFLFEYFSETQRNKGNFPGRFSGRQFSNSRSEMNVSTLELGDSALYLCASSLAAENRWLFFGEGSRLTVL.

The chain employs TRBV7-3 and TRBJ1-1, with 8 positions matching TRBD1. The V and J ends lost 5 bases and 5 bases, in that order; junction bases with no gene match: 7. This CDR3 comprises 14 residues. Germline CDR1 and CDR2: SGHTA and FQGTGA. As DNA, the CDR3 is TGTGCCAGCAGCACGGCAGGGGGCCGTACTGAAGCTTTCTTT. Translated: CASSTAGGRTEAFF.

At least ten counts were recorded for this clonotype. J is TRBJ2-5 and V is TRBV5-6; maybe TRBD2 (6 bases). Trimming pared 4 bases from V and 2 bases from J, leaving 18 bases between. The length of the CDR3 is 16 residues. Germline V gene lookup returns CDR1 SGHDT and CDR2 YYEEEE. CDR3 amino acids: CASSPETGRIQETQYF. DNA for the CDR3: TGTGCCAGCAGCCCAGAGACGGGGAGGATACAAGAGACCCAGTACTTC.

This chain connects TRBV5-1 to TRBJ2-7, with 13 positions matching TRBD2. Germline V lookup: CDR1 SGHRS, CDR2 YFSETQ. The CDR3 consists of 16 residues. Trimming took 3 bases from V and 0 from J; bases not matched to a gene: 3. CDR3 region: CASSWGLAGSSYEQYF. CDR3 sequence (DNA): TGCGCCAGCAGCTGGGGACTAGCGGGGAGCTCCTACGAGCAGTACTTC. The variable domain in full, with the rest retrieved from reference TRBV5-1 and TRBJ2-7, is KAGVTQTPRYLIKTRGQQVTLSCSPISGHRSVSWYQQTPGQGLQFLFEYFSETQRNKGNFPGRFSGRQFSNSRSEMNVSTLELGDSALYLCASSWGLAGSSYEQYFGPGTRLTVT.

This clonotype occurred a few times. The CDR3 nucleotides are TGCGCCAGCAGCCAACGACAGGGTCGCGAGCAGTACTTC. Translation: CASSQRQGREQYF. The chain joins TRBV5-1 to TRBJ2-7; 7 bases agree with TRBD1. This CDR3 has 13 residues. The V gene end was trimmed by 4 bases and the J gene end by 6 bases; junction bases not matched to a gene: 7. Germline values: CDR1 SGHRS, CDR2 YFSETQ.

The table lists this clonotype with many counts. J is TRBJ1-1 and V is TRBV2, with D possibly being TRBD1 (5 bases). V gave up 3 bases and J gave up 1 base, with 12 bases separating them. This CDR3 spans 15 amino acids. The V gene's germline CDR1 is SNHLY and CDR2 FYNNEI. The CDR3 sequence: CASSDPGGKNTEAFF. For the CDR3, the DNA is TGTGCCAGCAGTGATCCGGGGGGGAAGAACACTGAAGCTTTCTTT.

This clonotype was recorded a few times. J is TRBJ1-1 and V is TRBV7-9; 10 bases agree with TRBD1. The CDR3 runs 14 residues. Germline lookup yields CDR1 SEHNR and CDR2 FQNEAQ (reference sequence). V was pared by 8 bases and J by 1 base, with 4 bases of the junction left unmatched. The CDR3 sequence is CASGQGGGNTEAFF. The CDR3 region has the DNA TGTGCCAGCGGACAGGGGGGAGGGAACACTGAAGCTTTCTTT.

The rearrangement uses TRBV5-1 and TRBJ2-1; 15 positions agree with TRBD2. This CDR3 has 18 residues. Germline V gives CDR1 SGHRS, CDR2 YFSETQ. The ends lost 1 base at V and 9 bases at J; junction bases unmatched: 11. The CDR3 DNA reads TGCGCCAGCAGCTTGATAGGGACTAGCGGGGGGATCGACGCTGAGCAGTTCTTC. Encoded protein: CASSLIGTSGGIDAEQFF.

This clonotype was picked up a small number of times. At one of its ends the junction is not consistent with the germline gene, which may arise from a read error. The chain has TRBV6-4 and TRBJ2-1; 10 positions match TRBD1. CDR1 and CDR2 (germline): MRHNA, SNTAGT. This CDR3 has 13 residues. CDR3 protein: CASSDSWRDRGLF. The CDR3 region has the DNA TGTGCCAGCAGTGACTCATGGCGGGACAGGGGACTCTTC.

This clonotype was counted between two and nine times. The chain couples TRBV20-1 to TRBJ1-5; no clear D gene. The CDR3 contains 14 residues. Germline V CDR1 and CDR2: DFQATT, SNEGSKA (reference sequence). The V and J ends lost 0 bases and 4 bases respectively, with 10 bases between them. This chain's CDR3 is CSARDLGGNQPQHF. The CDR3 DNA reads as TGCAGTGCTAGAGATCTGGGCGGAAATCAGCCCCAGCATTTT.

This clonotype was recorded many times. This rearrangement joins TRBV20-1 to TRBJ2-2; D gene ambiguous. The CDR3 runs to 15 residues. Trimming removed 4 bases from V and 0 bases from J, with 12 bases in between. CDR1 is DFQATT, CDR2 SNEGSKA, per germline (reference sequence). The CDR3 sequence is CSAMAPLTNTGELFF. The CDR3 nucleotides are TGCAGTGCTATGGCCCCCCTCACGAACACCGGGGAGCTGTTTTTT.

The table lists this clonotype with many counts. The rearrangement links TRBV3-1 to TRBJ2-2; TRBD2 matches 13 bases. Germline V CDR1 and CDR2: LGHDT, YNNKEL (reference sequence). The CDR3 sequence is 17 residues long. V was clipped by 1 base and J by 1 base; unmatched bases: 0. CDR3 DNA sequence: TGTGCCAGCAGCCAAGGGACTAGCGGGGGGAACACCGGGGAGCTGTTTTTT. Its protein is CASSQGTSGGNTGELFF.

The CDR3 protein is CASSLAGALGETQYF. DNA for the CDR3: TGTGCCAGCAGTTTAGCGGGGGCGTTAGGAGAGACCCAGTACTTC. The chain employs TRBV12-3 or TRBV12-4 and TRBJ2-5, with D tentatively TRBD1 (6 bases). This CDR3 contains 15 residues. Trimming took 0 bases from V and 4 from J, leaving 12 bases between them.

This clonotype was picked up a small number of times. This sequence joins TRBV5-1 and TRBJ2-3, with TRBD2 matching over 13 bases. J gave up 3 bases and V 4 bases, and 5 bases lay outside the gene matches. The CDR3 totals 16 residues. CDR1 and CDR2 (germline): SGHRS, YFSETQ. CDR3 amino acids: CASSPGLAGLTDTQYF. The CDR3 DNA reads as TGCGCCAGCAGCCCGGGACTAGCGGGGCTTACAGATACGCAGTATTTT.

This clonotype was counted only a few times. The gene calls are TRBV12-3 or TRBV12-4 and TRBJ1-5; D might be TRBD1 (6 bases). There are 13 residues in the CDR3. V lost 5 bases and J 5 bases, leaving 10 bases between the germline ends. The CDR3 reads CASSPQGHQPQHF. Here the CDR3 DNA reads TGTGCCAGCAGTCCCCAGGGGCATCAGCCCCAGCATTTT.

This clonotype appeared many times. The chain combines TRBV6-5 with TRBJ2-7, with 7 bases identical to TRBD2. V was pared by 6 bases and J by 6 bases, with 5 bases of the junction left unmatched. This CDR3 has 12 amino acids. Germline V gives CDR1 MNHEY, CDR2 SVGAGI. This CDR3 reads CASRRGLVEQYF. DNA for the CDR3: TGTGCCAGCAGGAGAGGACTAGTCGAGCAGTACTTC.

This clonotype has a count of ten or more. CDR3 coding DNA: TGTGCCAGCAGATCAGGACTATCAGCTAACACCGGGGAGCTGTTTTTT. It codes for CASRSGLSANTGELFF. This rearrangement joins TRBV12-3 or TRBV12-4 to TRBJ2-2; the D gene is possibly TRBD2 (6 bases). This CDR3 is 16 amino acids long. V was trimmed by 6 bases and J by 2 bases, leaving 16 bases between them.

The sample holds many counts of this clonotype. This chain uses TRBV12-3 or TRBV12-4 with TRBJ2-7; a possible D gene is TRBD1 (5 bases). V was pared by 1 base and J by 0 bases, with 10 bases between. The CDR3 runs 15 residues. CDR3 sequence: CASSLGQGGSYEQYF. The DNA of the CDR3 is TGTGCCAGCAGTTTAGGCCAGGGTGGCTCCTACGAGCAGTACTTC.

This chain joins TRBV4-1 and TRBJ2-7, with D unclear. The V end lost 1 base, the J end lost 4 bases, and 17 bases lay between the germline ends. The length of the CDR3 is 16 residues. Germline V lookup: CDR1 MGHRA, CDR2 YSYEKL. The CDR3 spells CASSQGSNPAVYEQYF. In DNA form, the CDR3 reads TGCGCCAGCAGCCAAGGCAGCAACCCGGCTGTATACGAGCAGTACTTC.

This chain connects TRBV18 to TRBJ2-3, with D possibly being TRBD1 (6 bases). V was trimmed by 0 bases and J by 0 bases, leaving 10 bases between them. CDR3 length: 16 amino acids. Germline loops: CDR1 KGHSH, CDR2 LQKENI. The chain's CDR3 is CASSPPQGRSTDTQYF. In DNA, the CDR3 is TGTGCCAGCTCACCACCCCAGGGGCGGAGCACAGATACGCAGTATTTT.

The J gene is TRBJ2-1, the V gene TRBV12-3 or TRBV12-4; 7 bases match TRBD2. Trimming cost V 6 bases and J 8 bases; bases outside gene matches: 13. This CDR3 spans 15 amino acids. The CDR3 nucleotides are TGTGCCAGCAGCCTTGGGGGGGGGAGGGTCCATGAGCAGTTCTTC. It is translated as CASSLGGGRVHEQFF.

The rearrangement links TRBV12-3 or TRBV12-4 to TRBJ2-3; D may be TRBD2 (6 bases). CDR3 length: 15 residues. The germline V and J ends were trimmed by 8 bases and 0 bases, with 15 bases remaining between them. The CDR3 DNA reads TGTGCCAGCTCCTCGGGGGTCCTCAGCACAGATACGCAGTATTTT. Its protein is CASSSGVLSTDTQYF.

The rearrangement joins TRBV9 to TRBJ1-1; 7 nucleotides align to TRBD1. Looked up from germline, CDR1 is SGDLS and CDR2 is YYNGEE. This CDR3 region has 15 residues. V shed 2 bases, J shed 0 bases, and the junction held 4 bases outside the gene matches. CDR3: CASSVAGGLNTEAFF. CDR3 DNA sequence: TGTGCCAGCAGCGTCGCAGGGGGATTGAACACTGAAGCTTTCTTT.